The entry below describes one T cell receptor beta chain. The antigen is undetermined. CDR3 size: 16 residues. Trimming took 6 bases from V and 3 from J; bases not matched to a gene: 9. The germline CDR1 and CDR2 sequences are MGHDK and SYGVNS. TCR beta CDR3 regions were amplified from RNA transcripts. HTBI primers were the set used in a first-round RT-PCR of the TCR CDR3. TCRdb independently ran MiXCR on the multiplex PCR reads; one entry per CDR3 protein. Altogether a few hundred thousand distinct CDR3 sequences are present, about 20% being singletons, with the ten largest covering about half. The source of the sample is a study of T cells in Graves' hyperthyroidism and ophthalmopathy. Study-wide findings and caveats: Before onset, by a median of approximately 6.8 months, the model predicted ophthalmopathy. Blood also showed most of the thyroid clonotypes that were expanded above 0.001.

Those patients with uncontrolled infection, other autoimmune disease, pregnancy or lactation were excluded. From 10 ml of fresh peripheral blood, PBMCs were isolated. This TCR came from a woman in her 70s with Graves' ophthalmopathy. The sequencing sample was made of blood. V is TRBV25-1 and J is TRBJ2-7; 12 positions agree with TRBD2. The CDR3 sequence is CASRAPPTSGSYEQYF. The CDR3 nucleotides are TGTGCCAGCAGGGCTCCTCCGACTAGCGGGAGCTACGAGCAGTACTTC.